This T cell receptor (beta chain) was observed in a study of blood T cells in healthy people across ages. The CDR3 has 15 amino acids. V gave up 5 bases and J gave up 6 bases; unmatched junction bases: 9. Per the germline V gene, CDR1 is LNHNV and CDR2 is YYDKDF (reference sequence). Every sample had a minimum of 6.5 million PBMCs isolated. Every sample gave at least 5 micrograms of total RNA when it was extracted. The use of a sample-barcoded 5' primer and a J-beta primer mix characterized a second PCR of roughly 7 to 11 cycles. A template-switch adaptor with 12 random nucleotides tagged each cDNA molecule. All samples yielded 3 million or more CDR3-containing paired-end reads. TCRdb processed the 5' RACE reads anew with MiXCR; each CDR3 protein has one entry. The sample contains about 2 million distinct CDR3 sequences, about 50% of which appear only once.

The V gene is TRBV15, the J gene TRBJ1-4; 7 nucleotides line up with TRBD1. The receptor comes from a woman aged 40 to 50 in good health. Sequencing used blood. The CDR3 protein is CATSVTGLGDEKLFF. Here the CDR3 DNA reads TGTGCCACCAGCGTGACAGGGCTAGGGGATGAAAAACTGTTTTTT. Using reference TRBV15 and TRBJ1-4 for the parts outside the CDR3, the full variable domain is DAMVIQNPRYQVTQFGKPVTLSCSQTLNHNVMYWYQQKSSQAPKLLFHYYDKDFNNEADTPDNFQSRRPNTSFCFLDIRSPGLGDTAMYLCATSVTGLGDEKLFFGSGTQLSVL.